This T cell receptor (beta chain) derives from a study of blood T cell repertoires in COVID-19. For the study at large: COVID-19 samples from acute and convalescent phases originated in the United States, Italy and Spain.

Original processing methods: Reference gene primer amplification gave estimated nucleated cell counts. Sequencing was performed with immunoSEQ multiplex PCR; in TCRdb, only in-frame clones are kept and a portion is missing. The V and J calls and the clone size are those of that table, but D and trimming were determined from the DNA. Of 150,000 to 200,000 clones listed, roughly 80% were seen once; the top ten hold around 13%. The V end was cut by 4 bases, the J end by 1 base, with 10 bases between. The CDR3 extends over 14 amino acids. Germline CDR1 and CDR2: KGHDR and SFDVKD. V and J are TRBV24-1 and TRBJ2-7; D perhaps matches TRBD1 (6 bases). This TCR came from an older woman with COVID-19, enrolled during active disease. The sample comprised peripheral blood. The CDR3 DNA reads TGTGCCACCAGTGACCGGACAGAGTCCTACGAGCAGTACGTC. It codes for CATSDRTESYEQYV.